These 14 T cell receptor beta chains came from one sample sequenced in a study of blood T cell repertoires in COVID-19. Some clones are missing from TCRdb's copy, which holds only in-frame ones; the method was immunoSEQ multiplex PCR. The sample shows around 320,000 clones, roughly 89% of them seen only once. Specimen: peripheral blood. Receptor source: a woman aged 25 to 39 with COVID-19, enrolled during active disease.

This sequence joins TRBV11-2 and TRBJ2-2; 9 bases fit TRBD1. V shed 10 bases and J 0 bases; nucleotides not matched to a gene: 9. The CDR3 length is 16 residues. CDR1 is SGHAT and CDR2 is FQNNGV in the germline V gene. CDR3 bases: TGTGCCACCGGGACAGGGAAAATTACGAACACCGGGGAGCTGTTTTTT. This encodes CATGTGKITNTGELFF.

V usage is TRBV28 and J usage is TRBJ1-4, with a possible D match to TRBD1 (6 bases). The CDR3 runs to 16 residues. Germline V lookup: CDR1 MDHEN, CDR2 SYDVKM. V lost 5 bases, J lost 4 bases, and 17 bases lay in between. The CDR3 spells CASSPRVDSFNEKLFF. As DNA, the CDR3 is TGTGCCAGCAGTCCTAGAGTGGACAGTTTTAATGAAAAACTGTTTTTT. The full variable domain, in which reference TRBV28 and TRBJ1-4 provide the parts outside the CDR3, is DVKVTQSSRYLVKRTGEKVFLECVQDMDHENMFWYRQDPGLGLRLIYFSYDVKMKEKGDIPEGYSVSREKKERFSLILESASTNQTSMYLCASSPRVDSFNEKLFFGSGTQLSVL.

The chain joins TRBV16 to TRBJ2-7; 7 nucleotides agree with TRBD2. The germline gives CDR1 KGHSY, CDR2 FQNENV. Germline trimming cut 3 bases from V and 1 base from J; bases unmatched to any gene: 6. The CDR3 loop spans 15 amino acids. The CDR3 loop reads CASSQGGTASYEQYF. In nucleotides, the CDR3 is TGTGCCAGCAGCCAGGGAGGGACCGCTTCCTACGAGCAGTACTTC.

The V call is TRBV19, the J call TRBJ2-1; 10 bases fit TRBD1. The CDR3 spans 14 residues. Losses at the gene ends were 8 bases for V and 9 bases for J; bases not matched to a gene: 10. Germline V CDR1 and CDR2: LNHDA, SQIVND (reference sequence). This CDR3 is CASEPGQGIGEQFF. CDR3 coding DNA: TGTGCCAGTGAACCGGGACAGGGGATCGGTGAGCAGTTCTTC.

The gene calls are TRBV5-6 and TRBJ1-2; a possible D gene is TRBD1 (5 bases). Germline CDR1 reads SGHDT; CDR2 reads YYEEEE. Trimming took off 2 bases at V and 4 bases at J, with 18 bases between the two ends. The CDR3 contains 16 residues. Here the CDR3 reads CASSFFSGGFTYGYTF. CDR3 nucleotides: TGTGCCAGCAGCTTTTTCTCGGGGGGTTTTACCTATGGCTACACCTTC. Supplemented by reference TRBV5-6 and TRBJ1-2, the full variable domain reads DAGVTQSPTHLIKTRGQQVTLRCSPKSGHDTVSWYQQALGQGPQFIFQYYEEEERQRGNFPDRFSGHQFPNYSSELNVNALLLGDSALYLCASSFFSGGFTYGYTFGSGTRLTVV.

The chain employs TRBV7-8 and TRBJ2-4; possibly TRBD2 for D (6 bases). Germline values: CDR1 SGHVS, CDR2 FQNEAQ. The V end was cut by 6 bases, the J end by 4 bases, with 13 bases between. The CDR3 contains 14 residues. The CDR3 protein is CASSEFGGKNIQYF. The CDR3, as DNA: TGTGCCAGCAGTGAATTTGGAGGGAAAAACATTCAGTACTTC.

This rearrangement joins TRBV5-1 to TRBJ2-2; 8 bases line up with TRBD2. The CDR3 is 17 amino acids. Trimming removed 0 bases from V and 6 bases from J; junction bases left unmatched: 10. The germline CDR1 and CDR2 sequences are SGHRS and YFSETQ. The CDR3 coding sequence is TGCGCCAGCAGCTTGGGACAAGCGGGGGTCTTGGCCGGGGAGCTGTTTTTT. Its protein product is CASSLGQAGVLAGELFF.

This clone has just one count. The V gene is TRBV7-6, the J gene TRBJ2-1; D possibly corresponds to TRBD1 (6 bases). Trimming stripped 5 bases from V and 7 bases from J, with 12 bases between. The CDR3 is made up of 13 amino acids. Germline V CDR1 and CDR2: SGHVS, FNYEAQ. The CDR3 reads CASSPDSLNEQFF. The CDR3 nucleotides are TGTGCCAGCAGCCCGGACAGCTTAAATGAGCAGTTCTTC. Full variable domain (missing parts from reference TRBV7-6 and TRBJ2-1): GAGVSQSPRYKVTKRGQDVALRCDPISGHVSLYWYRQALGQGPEFLTYFNYEAQQDKSGLPNDRFSAERPEGSISTLTIQRTEQRDSAMYRCASSPDSLNEQFFGPGTRLTVL.

This clone is a singleton in its sample. CDR3 in amino acids: CASSTLTGNQPQHF. The CDR3 DNA reads as TGTGCCAGCAGCACTCTGACAGGTAATCAGCCCCAGCATTTT. This chain joins TRBV5-5 and TRBJ1-5, with a possible D match to TRBD1 (6 bases). Germline loops: CDR1 SGHKS, CDR2 YYEKEE (reference sequence). Trimming took off 4 bases at V and 4 bases at J, with 12 bases between the two ends. The CDR3 is 14 residues long. Full variable domain (remainder filled in from reference TRBV5-5 and TRBJ1-5): DAGVTQSPTHLIKTRGQQVTLRCSPISGHKSVSWYQQVLGQGPQFIFQYYEKEERGRGNFPDRFSARQFPNYSSELNVNALLLGDSALYLCASSTLTGNQPQHFGDGTRLSIL.

The chain has TRBV7-9 and TRBJ2-1; 8 nucleotides line up with TRBD2. J was trimmed by 10 bases and V by 4 bases; bases with no gene match: 9. Per the germline V gene, CDR1 is SEHNR and CDR2 is FQNEAQ (reference sequence). The CDR3 covers 14 residues. The CDR3 here is CASSSPRGAWEQFF. CDR3 bases: TGTGCCAGCAGCTCCCCGCGGGGGGCCTGGGAGCAGTTCTTC. Variable domain in full (rest from reference TRBV7-9 and TRBJ2-1): DTGVSQNPRHKITKRGQNVTFRCDPISEHNRLYWYRQTLGQGPEFLTYFQNEAQLEKSRLLSDRFSAERPKGSFSTLEIQRTEQGDSAMYLCASSSPRGAWEQFFGPGTRLTVL.

The J gene is TRBJ1-5, the V gene TRBV5-6, with D perhaps TRBD1 (5 bases). The V and J ends lost 0 bases and 7 bases respectively, with 11 bases between them. The CDR3 consists of 14 residues. In germline, CDR1 is SGHDT, CDR2 YYEEEE. The DNA of the CDR3 is TGTGCCAGCAGCTTGGCCGGGGGAGGCCAGCCCCAGCATTTT. Translated: CASSLAGGGQPQHF.

This sequence joins TRBV5-1 and TRBJ2-1; 7 positions agree with TRBD1. The CDR3 loop spans 14 amino acids. The V gene end was trimmed by 5 bases and the J gene end by 2 bases; junction bases not matched to a gene: 4. Germline V gene sequence: CDR1 SGHRS, CDR2 YFSETQ. For the CDR3, the DNA is TGCGCCAGCAGACCCGACAGGGCCTACAATGAGCAGTTCTTC. Its translation is CASRPDRAYNEQFF.

The chain recombines TRBV28 with TRBJ1-1; 7 bases match TRBD1. This CDR3 has 15 residues. The germline CDR1 and CDR2 sequences are MDHEN and SYDVKM. Trimming removed 10 bases from V and 0 bases from J; junction bases left unmatched: 11. This CDR3 reads CATERDSLLNTEAFF. DNA for the CDR3: TGTGCCACGGAGAGGGACAGTCTCCTGAACACTGAAGCTTTCTTT.

The chain uses TRBV11-1 and TRBJ1-2, with D possibly matching TRBD1 (5 bases). From germline, CDR1 is SGHAT and CDR2 FQDESV (reference sequence). This CDR3 region has 13 residues. The V gene lost 5 bases and the J gene lost 5 bases, with 12 bases spanning the gap. CDR3 nucleotide sequence: TGTGCCAGCAGCCTCGACAGTACATATGGCTACACCTTC. This codes for CASSLDSTYGYTF.